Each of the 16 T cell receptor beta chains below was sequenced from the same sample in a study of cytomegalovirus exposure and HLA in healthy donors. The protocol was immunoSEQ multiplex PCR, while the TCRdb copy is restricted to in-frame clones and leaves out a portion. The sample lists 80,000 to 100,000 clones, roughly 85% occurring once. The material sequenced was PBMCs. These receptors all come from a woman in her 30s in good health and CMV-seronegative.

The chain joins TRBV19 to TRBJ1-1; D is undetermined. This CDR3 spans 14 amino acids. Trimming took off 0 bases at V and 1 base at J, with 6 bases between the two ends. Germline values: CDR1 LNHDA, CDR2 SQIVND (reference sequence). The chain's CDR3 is CASSIDLENTEAFF. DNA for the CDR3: TGTGCCAGTAGTATAGATCTAGAGAACACTGAAGCTTTCTTT.

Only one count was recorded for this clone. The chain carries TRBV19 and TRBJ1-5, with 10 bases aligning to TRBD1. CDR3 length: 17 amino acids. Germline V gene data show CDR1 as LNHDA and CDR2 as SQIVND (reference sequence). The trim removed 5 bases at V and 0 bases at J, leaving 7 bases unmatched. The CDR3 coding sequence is TGTGCCAGTAGTCTCCGGGACAGGGGCAATAGCAATCAGCCCCAGCATTTT. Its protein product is CASSLRDRGNSNQPQHF.

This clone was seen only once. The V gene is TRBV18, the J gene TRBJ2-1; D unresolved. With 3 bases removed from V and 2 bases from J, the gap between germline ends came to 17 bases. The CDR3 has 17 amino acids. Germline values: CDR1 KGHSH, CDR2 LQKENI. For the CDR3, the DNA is TGTGCCAGCTCACCGGGTTTTCCGGGTGTTGCCTACAATGAGCAGTTCTTC. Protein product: CASSPGFPGVAYNEQFF.

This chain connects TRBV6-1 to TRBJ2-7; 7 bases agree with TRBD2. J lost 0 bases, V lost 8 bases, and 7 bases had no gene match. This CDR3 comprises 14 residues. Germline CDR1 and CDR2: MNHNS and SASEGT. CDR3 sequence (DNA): TGTGCCAGCCGGGAGGTGGCGGCCTCCTACGAGCAGTACTTC. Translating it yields CASREVAASYEQYF.

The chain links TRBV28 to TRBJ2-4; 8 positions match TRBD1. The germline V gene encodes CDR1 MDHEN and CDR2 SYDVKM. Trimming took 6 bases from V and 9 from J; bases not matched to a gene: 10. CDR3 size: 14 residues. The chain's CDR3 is CASRAPGGAGIQYF. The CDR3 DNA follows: TGTGCCAGCAGGGCCCCAGGGGGCGCAGGCATTCAGTACTTC.

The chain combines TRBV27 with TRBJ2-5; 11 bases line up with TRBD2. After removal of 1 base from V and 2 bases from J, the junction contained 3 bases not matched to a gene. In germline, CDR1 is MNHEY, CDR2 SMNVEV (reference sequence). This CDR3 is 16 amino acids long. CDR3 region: CASSLFLAGGQETQYF. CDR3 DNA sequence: TGTGCCAGCAGTTTATTCCTAGCGGGGGGACAAGAGACCCAGTACTTC.

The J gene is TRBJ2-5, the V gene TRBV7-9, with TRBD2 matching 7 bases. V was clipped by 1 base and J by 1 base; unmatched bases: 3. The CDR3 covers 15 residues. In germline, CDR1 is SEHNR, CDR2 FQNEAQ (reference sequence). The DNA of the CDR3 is TGTGCCAGCAGCTTAGTAAGGGAGGGCCAAGAGACCCAGTACTTC. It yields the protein CASSLVREGQETQYF.

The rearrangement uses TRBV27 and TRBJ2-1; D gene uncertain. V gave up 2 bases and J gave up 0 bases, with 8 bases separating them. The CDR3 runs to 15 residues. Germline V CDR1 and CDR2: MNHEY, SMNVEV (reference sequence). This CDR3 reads CASSLMSSSYNEQFF. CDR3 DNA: TGTGCCAGCAGTTTAATGTCGAGCTCCTACAATGAGCAGTTCTTC.

The CDR3: CASSPGTPFIKKAYEQYF. CDR3 DNA sequence: TGTGCCAGCAGTCCCGGGACACCTTTCATAAAAAAAGCCTACGAGCAGTACTTC. V and J are TRBV28 and TRBJ2-7, with D perhaps matching TRBD1 (6 bases). The CDR3 has 18 amino acids. Per the germline V gene, CDR1 is MDHEN and CDR2 is SYDVKM. V lost 5 bases to trimming and J lost 2 bases, with 25 bases between them.

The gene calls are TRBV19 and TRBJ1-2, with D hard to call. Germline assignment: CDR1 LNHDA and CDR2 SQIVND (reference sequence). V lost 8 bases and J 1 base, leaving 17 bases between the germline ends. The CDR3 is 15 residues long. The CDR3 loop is CASQDPRRVNYGYTF. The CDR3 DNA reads TGTGCCAGTCAAGACCCAAGACGGGTTAACTATGGCTACACCTTC.

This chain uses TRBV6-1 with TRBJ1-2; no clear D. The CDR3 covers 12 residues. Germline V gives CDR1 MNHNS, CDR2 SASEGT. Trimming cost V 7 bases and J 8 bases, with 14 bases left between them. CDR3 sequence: CASTPPGEGYTF. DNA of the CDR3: TGTGCCAGCACGCCCCCGGGAGAGGGCTACACCTTC.

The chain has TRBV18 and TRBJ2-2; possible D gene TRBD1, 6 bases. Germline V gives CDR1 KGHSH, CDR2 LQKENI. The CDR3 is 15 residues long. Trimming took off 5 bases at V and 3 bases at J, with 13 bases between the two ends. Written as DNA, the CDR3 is TGTGCCAGCTCATCTACAGGGACGTACACCGGGGAGCTGTTTTTT. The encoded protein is CASSSTGTYTGELFF. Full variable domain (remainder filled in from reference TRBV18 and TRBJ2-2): NAGVMQNPRHLVRRRGQEARLRCSPMKGHSHVYWYRQLPEEGLKFMVYLQKENIIDESGMPKERFSAEFPKEGPSILRIQQVVRGDSAAYFCASSSTGTYTGELFFGEGSRLTVL.

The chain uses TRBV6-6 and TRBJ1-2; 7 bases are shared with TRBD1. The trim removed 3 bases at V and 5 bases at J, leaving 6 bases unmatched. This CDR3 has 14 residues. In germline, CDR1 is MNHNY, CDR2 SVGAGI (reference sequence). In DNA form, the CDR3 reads TGTGCCAGCAGTTATTTAACAGGGGATTATGGCTACACCTTC. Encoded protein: CASSYLTGDYGYTF.

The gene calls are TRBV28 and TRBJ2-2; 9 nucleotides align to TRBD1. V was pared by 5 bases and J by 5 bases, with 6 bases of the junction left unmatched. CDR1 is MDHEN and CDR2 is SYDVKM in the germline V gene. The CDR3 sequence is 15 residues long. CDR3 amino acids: CASSGQGWRTGELFF. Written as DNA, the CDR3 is TGTGCCAGCAGTGGACAGGGGTGGAGGACCGGGGAGCTGTTTTTT.

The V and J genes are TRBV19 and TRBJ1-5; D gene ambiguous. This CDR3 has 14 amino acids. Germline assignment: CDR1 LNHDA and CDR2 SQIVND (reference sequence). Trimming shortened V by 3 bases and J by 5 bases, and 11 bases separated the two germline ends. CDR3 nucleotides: TGTGCCAGTAGTATGGGGAGGGTTGATCAGCCCCAGCATTTT. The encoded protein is CASSMGRVDQPQHF.

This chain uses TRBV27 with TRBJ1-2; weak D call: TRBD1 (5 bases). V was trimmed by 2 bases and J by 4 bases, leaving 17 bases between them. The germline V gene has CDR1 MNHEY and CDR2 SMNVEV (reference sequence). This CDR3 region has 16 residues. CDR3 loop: CASSLNSRGDPYGYTF. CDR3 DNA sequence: TGTGCCAGCAGTTTAAACTCCCGGGGGGACCCCTATGGCTACACCTTC.